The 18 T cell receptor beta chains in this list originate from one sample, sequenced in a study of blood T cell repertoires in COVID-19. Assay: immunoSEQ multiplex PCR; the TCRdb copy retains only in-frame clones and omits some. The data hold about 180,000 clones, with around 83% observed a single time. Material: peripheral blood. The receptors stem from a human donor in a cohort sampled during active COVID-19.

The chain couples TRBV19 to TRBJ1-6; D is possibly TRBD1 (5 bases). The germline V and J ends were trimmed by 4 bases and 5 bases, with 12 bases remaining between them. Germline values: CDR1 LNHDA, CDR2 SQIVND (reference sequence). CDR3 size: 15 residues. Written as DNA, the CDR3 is TGTGCCAGTAGTACCCTAGGGGCGGATAATTCACCCCTCCACTTT. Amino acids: CASSTLGADNSPLHF.

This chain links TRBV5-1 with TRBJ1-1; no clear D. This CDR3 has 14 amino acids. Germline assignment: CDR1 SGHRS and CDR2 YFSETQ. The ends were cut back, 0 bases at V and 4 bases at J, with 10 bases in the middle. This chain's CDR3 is CASSLGPESTEAFF. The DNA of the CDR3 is TGCGCCAGCAGCTTGGGGCCAGAAAGCACTGAAGCTTTCTTT.

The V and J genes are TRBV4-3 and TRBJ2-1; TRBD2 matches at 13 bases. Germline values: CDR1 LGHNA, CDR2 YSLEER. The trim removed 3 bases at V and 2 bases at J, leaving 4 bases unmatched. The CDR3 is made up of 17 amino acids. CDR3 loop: CASSQRTSGGPYNEQFF. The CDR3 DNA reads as TGCGCCAGCAGCCAGAGGACTAGCGGGGGACCCTACAATGAGCAGTTCTTC.

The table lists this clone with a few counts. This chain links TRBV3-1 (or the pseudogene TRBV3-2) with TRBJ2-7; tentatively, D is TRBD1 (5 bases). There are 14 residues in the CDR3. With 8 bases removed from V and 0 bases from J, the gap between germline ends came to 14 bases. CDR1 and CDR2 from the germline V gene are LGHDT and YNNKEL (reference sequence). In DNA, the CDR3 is TGTGCCAGCCCCTGGGCAGGGCCCTCCTACGAGCAGTACTTC. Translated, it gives CASPWAGPSYEQYF.

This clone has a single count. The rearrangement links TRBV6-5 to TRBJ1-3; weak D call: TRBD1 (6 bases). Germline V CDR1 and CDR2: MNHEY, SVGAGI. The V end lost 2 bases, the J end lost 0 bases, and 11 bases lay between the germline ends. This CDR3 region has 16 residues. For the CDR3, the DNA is TGTGCCAGCAGTTACGAAGGGACACTCTCTGGAAACACCATATATTTT. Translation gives CASSYEGTLSGNTIYF.

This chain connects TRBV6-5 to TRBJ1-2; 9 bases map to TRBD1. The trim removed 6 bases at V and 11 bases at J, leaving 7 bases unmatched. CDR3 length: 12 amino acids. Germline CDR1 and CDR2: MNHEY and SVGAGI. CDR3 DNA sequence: TGTGCCAGCAGATTACCGGGACAGGGTTACACCTTC. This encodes CASRLPGQGYTF.

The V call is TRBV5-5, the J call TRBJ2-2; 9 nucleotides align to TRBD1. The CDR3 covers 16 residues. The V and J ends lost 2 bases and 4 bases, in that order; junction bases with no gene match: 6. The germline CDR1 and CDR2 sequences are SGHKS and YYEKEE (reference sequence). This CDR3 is CASSFGDRVFTGELFF. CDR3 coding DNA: TGTGCCAGCAGCTTTGGGGACAGGGTATTCACCGGGGAGCTGTTTTTT.

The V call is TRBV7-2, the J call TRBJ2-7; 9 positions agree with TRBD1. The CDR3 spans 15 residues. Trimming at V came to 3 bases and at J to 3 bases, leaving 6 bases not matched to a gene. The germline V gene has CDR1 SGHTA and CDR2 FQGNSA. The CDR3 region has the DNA TGTGCCAGCAGCTTCCGGACAGGGGTCGGCTACGAGCAGTACTTC. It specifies CASSFRTGVGYEQYF.

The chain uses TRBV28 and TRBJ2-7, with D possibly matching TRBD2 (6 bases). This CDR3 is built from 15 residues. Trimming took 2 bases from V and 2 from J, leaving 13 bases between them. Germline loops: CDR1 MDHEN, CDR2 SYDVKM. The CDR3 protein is CASSLGGSPTYEQYF. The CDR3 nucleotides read TGTGCCAGCAGTTTAGGAGGGAGTCCCACCTACGAGCAGTACTTC.

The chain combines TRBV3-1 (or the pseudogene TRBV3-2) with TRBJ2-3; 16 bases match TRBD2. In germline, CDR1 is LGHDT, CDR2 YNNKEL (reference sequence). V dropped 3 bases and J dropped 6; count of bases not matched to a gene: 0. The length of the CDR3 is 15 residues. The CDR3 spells CASSQGLAGGDTQYF. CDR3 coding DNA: TGTGCCAGCAGCCAGGGACTAGCGGGGGGGGATACGCAGTATTTT.

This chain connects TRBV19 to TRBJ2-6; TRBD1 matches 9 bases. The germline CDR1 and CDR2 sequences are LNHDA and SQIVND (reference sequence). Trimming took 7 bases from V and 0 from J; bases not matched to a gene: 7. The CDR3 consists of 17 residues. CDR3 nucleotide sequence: TGTGCCAGTACCCGACAGGGGGACCTCTCTGGGGCCAACGTCCTGACTTTC. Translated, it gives CASTRQGDLSGANVLTF.

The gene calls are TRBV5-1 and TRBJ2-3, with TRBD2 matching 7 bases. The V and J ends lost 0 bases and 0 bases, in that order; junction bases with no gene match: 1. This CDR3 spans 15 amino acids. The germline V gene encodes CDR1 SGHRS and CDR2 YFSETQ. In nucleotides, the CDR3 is TGCGCCAGCAGCTTGGACGGGAGGAGCACAGATACGCAGTATTTT. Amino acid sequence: CASSLDGRSTDTQYF.

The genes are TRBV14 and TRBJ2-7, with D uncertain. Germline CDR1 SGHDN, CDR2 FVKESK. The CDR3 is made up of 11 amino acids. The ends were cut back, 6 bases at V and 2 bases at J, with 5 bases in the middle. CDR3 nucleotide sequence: TGTGCCAGCAGGTCAACCTACGAGCAGTACTTC. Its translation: CASRSTYEQYF.

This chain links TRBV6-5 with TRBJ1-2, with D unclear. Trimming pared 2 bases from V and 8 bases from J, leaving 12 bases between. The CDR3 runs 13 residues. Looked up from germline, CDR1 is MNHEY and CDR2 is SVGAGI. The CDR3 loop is CASSYVGGKGYTF. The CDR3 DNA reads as TGTGCCAGCAGTTACGTAGGAGGGAAAGGCTACACCTTC.

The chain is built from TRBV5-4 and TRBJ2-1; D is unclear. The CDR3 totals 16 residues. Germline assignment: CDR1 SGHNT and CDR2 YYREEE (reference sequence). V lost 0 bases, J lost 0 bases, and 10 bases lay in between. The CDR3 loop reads CASSLDSPPSYNEQFF. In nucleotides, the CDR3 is TGTGCCAGCAGCTTGGACTCTCCCCCCTCCTACAATGAGCAGTTCTTC. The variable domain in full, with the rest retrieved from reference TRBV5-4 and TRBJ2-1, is ETGVTQSPTHLIKTRGQQVTLRCSSQSGHNTVSWYQQALGQGPQFIFQYYREEENGRGNFPPRFSGLQFPNYSSELNVNALELDDSALYLCASSLDSPPSYNEQFFGPGTRLTVL.

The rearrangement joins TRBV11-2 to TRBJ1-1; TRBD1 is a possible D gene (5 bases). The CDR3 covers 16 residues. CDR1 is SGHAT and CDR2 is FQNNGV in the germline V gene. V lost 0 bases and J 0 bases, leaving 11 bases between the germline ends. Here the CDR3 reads CASSLDPGLMNTEAFF. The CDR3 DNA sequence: TGTGCCAGCAGCTTAGACCCGGGACTTATGAACACTGAAGCTTTCTTT.

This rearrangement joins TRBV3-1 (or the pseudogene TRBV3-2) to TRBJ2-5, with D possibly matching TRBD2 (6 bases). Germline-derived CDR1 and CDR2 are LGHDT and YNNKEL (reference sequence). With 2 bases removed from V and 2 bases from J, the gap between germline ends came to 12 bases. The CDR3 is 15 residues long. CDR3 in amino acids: CASSQRRAEQETQYF. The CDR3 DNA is TGTGCCAGCAGCCAAAGGAGGGCGGAACAAGAGACCCAGTACTTC.

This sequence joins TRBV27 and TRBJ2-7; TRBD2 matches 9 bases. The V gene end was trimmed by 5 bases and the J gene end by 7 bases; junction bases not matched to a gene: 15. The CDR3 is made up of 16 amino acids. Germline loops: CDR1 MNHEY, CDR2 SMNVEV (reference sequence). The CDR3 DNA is TGTGCCAGCAGTCGCGAGCCGGGACTAGCCCCTCGGGAGCAGTACTTC. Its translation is CASSREPGLAPREQYF.